This T cell receptor beta chain came from a study of naive and memory T cell subsets. Study-level findings and limits: TCR counts from RNA may reflect activation-linked expression changes. Between naive and memory subsets, TCR abundance power law exponents differed.

Cells stained for CD3, CD4, CD8, CD45RA and CD27 were sorted into four subsets. The beta constant-region primer was an equimolar mix of two oligonucleotides covering TRBC1 and TRBC2. Nested alpha and beta constant-region primers with the SP2 primer drove four PCR rounds on ligated cDNA. TCRdb re-analysed the UMI-ligation and nested PCR reads in MiXCR, keeping a single row per CDR3 protein. Counted here are over 75,000 distinct CDR3 sequences, over 10% occurring once; the ten biggest clones make up about 0.9%. Germline trimming cut 6 bases from V and 7 bases from J; bases unmatched to any gene: 9. Germline V lookup: CDR1 MNHEY, CDR2 SVGAGI. CDR3 length equals 14 residues. In the case of this clonotype: The target antigen is unknown.

The gene calls are TRBV6-5 and TRBJ1-5; 7 bases map to TRBD1. The receptor's source is a human donor in good health. Sequencing input: central memory CD4+ T cells from blood. The CDR3 protein is CASSFNRGEQPQHF. The CDR3 DNA reads as TGTGCCAGCAGCTTCAACAGGGGCGAACAGCCCCAGCATTTT.